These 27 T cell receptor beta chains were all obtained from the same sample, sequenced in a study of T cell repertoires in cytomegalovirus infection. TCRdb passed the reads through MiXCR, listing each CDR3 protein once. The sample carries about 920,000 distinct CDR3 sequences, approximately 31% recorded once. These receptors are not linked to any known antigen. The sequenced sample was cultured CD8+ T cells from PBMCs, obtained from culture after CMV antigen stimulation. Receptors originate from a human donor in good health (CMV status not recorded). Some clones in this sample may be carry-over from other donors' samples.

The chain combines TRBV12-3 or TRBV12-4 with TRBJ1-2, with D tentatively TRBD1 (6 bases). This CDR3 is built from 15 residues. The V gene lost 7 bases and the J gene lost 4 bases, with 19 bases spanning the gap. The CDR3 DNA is TGTGCCAGCAACAACTCGAGACAGGTACCCTATGGCTACACCTTC. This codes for CASNNSRQVPYGYTF.

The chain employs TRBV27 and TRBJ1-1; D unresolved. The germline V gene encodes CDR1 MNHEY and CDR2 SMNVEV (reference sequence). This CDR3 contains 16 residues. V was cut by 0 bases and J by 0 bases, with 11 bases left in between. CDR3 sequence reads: CASSLSFYDMNTEAFF. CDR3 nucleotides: TGTGCCAGCAGTTTATCCTTCTATGACATGAACACTGAAGCTTTCTTT.

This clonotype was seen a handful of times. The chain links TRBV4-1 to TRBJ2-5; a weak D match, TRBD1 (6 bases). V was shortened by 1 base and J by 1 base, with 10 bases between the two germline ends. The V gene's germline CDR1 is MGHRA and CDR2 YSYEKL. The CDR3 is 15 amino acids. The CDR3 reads CASSQGRTAQETQYF. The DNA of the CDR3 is TGCGCCAGCAGCCAAGGCCGGACAGCCCAAGAGACCCAGTACTTC.

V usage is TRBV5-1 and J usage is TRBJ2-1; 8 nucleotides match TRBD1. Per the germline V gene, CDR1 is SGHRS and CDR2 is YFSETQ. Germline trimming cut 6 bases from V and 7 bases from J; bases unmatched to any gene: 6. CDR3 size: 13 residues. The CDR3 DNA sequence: TGCGCCAGCACCCCGGGACAGGCTAATGAGCAGTTCTTC. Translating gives CASTPGQANEQFF. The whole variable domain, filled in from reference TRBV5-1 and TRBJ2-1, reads KAGVTQTPRYLIKTRGQQVTLSCSPISGHRSVSWYQQTPGQGLQFLFEYFSETQRNKGNFPGRFSGRQFSNSRSEMNVSTLELGDSALYLCASTPGQANEQFFGPGTRLTVL.

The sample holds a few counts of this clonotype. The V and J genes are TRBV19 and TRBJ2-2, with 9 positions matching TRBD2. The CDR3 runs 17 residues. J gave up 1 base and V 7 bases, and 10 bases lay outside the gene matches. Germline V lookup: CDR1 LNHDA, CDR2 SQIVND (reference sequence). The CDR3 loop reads CASTLFSSGENTGELFF. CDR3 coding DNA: TGTGCCAGTACTCTATTTTCTAGCGGGGAGAACACCGGGGAGCTGTTTTTT.

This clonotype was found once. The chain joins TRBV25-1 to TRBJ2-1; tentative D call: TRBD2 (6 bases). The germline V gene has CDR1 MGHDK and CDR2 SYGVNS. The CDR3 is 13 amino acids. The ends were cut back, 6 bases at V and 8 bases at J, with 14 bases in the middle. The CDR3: CASSRTMADEQFF. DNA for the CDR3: TGTGCCAGCAGCAGGACTATGGCGGATGAGCAGTTCTTC.

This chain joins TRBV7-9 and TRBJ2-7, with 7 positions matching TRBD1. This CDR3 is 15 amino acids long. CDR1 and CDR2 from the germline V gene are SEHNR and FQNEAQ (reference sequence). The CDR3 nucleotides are TGTGTCAGCAGCCACGACAGGGATCTTTTCTACGAGCAGTACGTC. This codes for CVSSHDRDLFYEQYV.

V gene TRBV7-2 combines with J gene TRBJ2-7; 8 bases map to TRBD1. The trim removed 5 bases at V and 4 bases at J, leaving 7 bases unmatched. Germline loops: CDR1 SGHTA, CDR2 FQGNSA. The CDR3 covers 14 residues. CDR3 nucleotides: TGTGCCAGCAGCAATCCAGGGGGCCAATACGAGCAGTACTTC. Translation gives CASSNPGGQYEQYF.

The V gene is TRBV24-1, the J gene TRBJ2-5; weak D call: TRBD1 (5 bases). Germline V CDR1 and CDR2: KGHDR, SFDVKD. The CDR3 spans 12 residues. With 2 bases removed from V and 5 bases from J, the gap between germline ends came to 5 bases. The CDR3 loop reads CATSDWGETQYF. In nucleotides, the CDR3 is TGTGCCACCAGTGATTGGGGCGAGACCCAGTACTTC.

Here the CDR3 reads CASSPETGGQETQYF. The CDR3 coding sequence is TGTGCCAGCAGCCCAGAGACAGGGGGCCAGGAGACCCAGTACTTC. The chain employs TRBV5-4 and TRBJ2-5; TRBD1 matches 10 bases. Germline CDR1 and CDR2: SGHNT and YYREEE (reference sequence). V was clipped by 4 bases and J by 5 bases; unmatched bases: 8. The CDR3 spans 15 residues.

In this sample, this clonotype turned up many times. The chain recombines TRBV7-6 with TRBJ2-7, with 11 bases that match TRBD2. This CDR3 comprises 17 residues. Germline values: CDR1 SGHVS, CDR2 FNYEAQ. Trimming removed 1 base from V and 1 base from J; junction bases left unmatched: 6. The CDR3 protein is CASSLEASGGSSYEQYF. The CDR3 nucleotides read TGTGCCAGCAGCTTAGAGGCTAGCGGGGGGTCGTCCTACGAGCAGTACTTC.

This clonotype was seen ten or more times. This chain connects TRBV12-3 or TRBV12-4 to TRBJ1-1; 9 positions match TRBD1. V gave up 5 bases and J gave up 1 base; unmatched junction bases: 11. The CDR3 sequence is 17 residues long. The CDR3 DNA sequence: TGTGCCAGCAGTCGACTGGAGACAGGGGGGACGAACACTGAAGCTTTCTTT. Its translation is CASSRLETGGTNTEAFF.

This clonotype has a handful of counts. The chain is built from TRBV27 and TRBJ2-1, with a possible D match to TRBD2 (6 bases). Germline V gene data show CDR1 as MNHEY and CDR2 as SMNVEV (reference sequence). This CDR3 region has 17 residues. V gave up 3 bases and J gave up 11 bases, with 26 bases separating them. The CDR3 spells CASSLVSPGELGGQQFF. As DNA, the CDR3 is TGTGCCAGCAGTTTGGTGTCGCCGGGGGAGTTGGGGGGTCAGCAGTTCTTC.

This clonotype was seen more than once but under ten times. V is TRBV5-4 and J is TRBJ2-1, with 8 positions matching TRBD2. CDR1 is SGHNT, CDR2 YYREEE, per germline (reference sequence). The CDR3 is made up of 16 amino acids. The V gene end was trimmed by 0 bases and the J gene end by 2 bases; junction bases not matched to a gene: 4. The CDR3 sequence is CASSLESGGTYNEQFF. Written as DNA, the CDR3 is TGTGCCAGCAGCTTGGAAAGCGGGGGAACCTACAATGAGCAGTTCTTC.

The CDR3 loop reads CASSSGDRVRGGYTF. In DNA, the CDR3 is TGTGCCAGCAGCTCGGGGGACAGGGTCCGGGGTGGCTACACCTTC. The rearrangement uses TRBV7-9 and TRBJ1-2; 9 bases fit TRBD1. CDR1 is SEHNR, CDR2 FQNEAQ, per germline (reference sequence). The CDR3 runs to 15 residues. The J segment lost 7 bases and the V segment lost 4 bases, leaving 10 bases of the junction unmatched.

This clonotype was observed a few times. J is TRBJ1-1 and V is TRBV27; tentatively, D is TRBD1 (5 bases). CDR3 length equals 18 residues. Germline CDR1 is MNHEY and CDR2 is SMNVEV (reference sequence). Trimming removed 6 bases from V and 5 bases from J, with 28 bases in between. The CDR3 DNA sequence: TGTGCCAGCAGCCCAGAGTTCCCCTCCGGGCAGGGATGGACTGAAGCTTTCTTT. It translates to CASSPEFPSGQGWTEAFF.

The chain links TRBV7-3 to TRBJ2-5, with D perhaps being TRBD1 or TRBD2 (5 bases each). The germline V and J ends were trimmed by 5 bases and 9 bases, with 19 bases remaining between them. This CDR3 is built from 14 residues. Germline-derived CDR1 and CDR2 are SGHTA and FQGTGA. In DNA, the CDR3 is TGTGCCAGCAGCACCCGGGACGCCAAAGGGGCCCAGTACTTC. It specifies CASSTRDAKGAQYF. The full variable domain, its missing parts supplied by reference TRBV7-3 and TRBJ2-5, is GAGVSQTPSNKVTEKGKYVELRCDPISGHTALYWYRQSLGQGPEFLIYFQGTGAADDSGLPNDRFFAVRPEGSVSTLKIQRTERGDSAVYLCASSTRDAKGAQYFGPGTRLLVL.

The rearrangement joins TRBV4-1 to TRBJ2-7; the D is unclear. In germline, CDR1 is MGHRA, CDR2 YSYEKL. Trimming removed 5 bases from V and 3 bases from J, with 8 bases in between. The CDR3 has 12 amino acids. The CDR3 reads CASSSRSYEQYV. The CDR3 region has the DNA TGCGCCAGCAGCTCACGGAGCTACGAGCAGTACGTC.

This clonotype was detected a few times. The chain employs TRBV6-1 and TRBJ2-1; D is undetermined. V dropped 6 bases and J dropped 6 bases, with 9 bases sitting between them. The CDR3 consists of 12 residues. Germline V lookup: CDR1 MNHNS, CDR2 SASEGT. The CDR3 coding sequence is TGTGCCAGCAGCATGTTAGCCAATGAGCAGTTCTTC. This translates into CASSMLANEQFF.

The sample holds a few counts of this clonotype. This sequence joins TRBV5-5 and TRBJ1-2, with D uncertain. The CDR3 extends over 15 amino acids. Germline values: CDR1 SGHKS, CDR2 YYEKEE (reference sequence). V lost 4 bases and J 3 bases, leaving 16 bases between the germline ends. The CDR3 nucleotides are TGTGCCAGCAGCGTCAATCCGGCAGAAGACTATGGCTACACCTTC. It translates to CASSVNPAEDYGYTF. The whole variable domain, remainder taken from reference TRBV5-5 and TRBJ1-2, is DAGVTQSPTHLIKTRGQQVTLRCSPISGHKSVSWYQQVLGQGPQFIFQYYEKEERGRGNFPDRFSARQFPNYSSELNVNALLLGDSALYLCASSVNPAEDYGYTFGSGTRLTVV.

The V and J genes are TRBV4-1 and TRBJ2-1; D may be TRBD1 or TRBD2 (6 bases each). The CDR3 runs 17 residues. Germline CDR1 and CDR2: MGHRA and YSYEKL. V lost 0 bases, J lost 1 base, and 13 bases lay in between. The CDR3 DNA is TGCGCCAGCAGCCAAGACGGGACGGGGGCATCCTACAATGAGCAGTTCTTC. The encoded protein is CASSQDGTGASYNEQFF.

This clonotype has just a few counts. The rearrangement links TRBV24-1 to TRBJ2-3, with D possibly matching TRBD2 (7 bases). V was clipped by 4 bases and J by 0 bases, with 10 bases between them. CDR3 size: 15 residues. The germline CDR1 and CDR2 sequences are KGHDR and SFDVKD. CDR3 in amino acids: CATSDRGGSTDTQYF. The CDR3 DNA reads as TGTGCCACCAGTGACCGCGGGGGCAGCACAGATACGCAGTATTTT.

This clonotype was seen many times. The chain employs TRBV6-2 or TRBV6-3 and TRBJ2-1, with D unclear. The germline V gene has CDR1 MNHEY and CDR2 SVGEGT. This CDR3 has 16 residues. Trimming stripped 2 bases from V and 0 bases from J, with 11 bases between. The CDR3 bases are TGTGCCAGCAGTTACACTGCAGGTCGCTCCTACAATGAGCAGTTCTTC. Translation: CASSYTAGRSYNEQFF.

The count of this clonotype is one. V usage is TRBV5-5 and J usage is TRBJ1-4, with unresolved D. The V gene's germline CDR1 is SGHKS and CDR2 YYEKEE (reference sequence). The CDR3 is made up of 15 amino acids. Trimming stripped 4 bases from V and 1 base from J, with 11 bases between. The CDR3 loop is CASSTWTETNEKLFF. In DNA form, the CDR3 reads TGTGCCAGCAGCACCTGGACGGAAACTAATGAAAAACTGTTTTTT.

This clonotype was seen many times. The DNA of the CDR3 is TGTGCCAGCAGCTTAACCGCCAGTGGGCAGGGCTTCTACACCTTC. Its translation: CASSLTASGQGFYTF. The chain joins TRBV7-2 to TRBJ1-2, with D perhaps matching TRBD1 (5 bases). Trimming stripped 2 bases from V and 10 bases from J, with 20 bases between. The CDR3 sequence is 15 residues long. Germline CDR1 is SGHTA and CDR2 is FQGNSA.

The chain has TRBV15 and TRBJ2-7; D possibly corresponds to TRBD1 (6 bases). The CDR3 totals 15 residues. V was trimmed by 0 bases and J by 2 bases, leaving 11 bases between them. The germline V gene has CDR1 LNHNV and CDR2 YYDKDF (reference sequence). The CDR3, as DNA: TGTGCCACCAGCAGAGATCCGGACAGCACCTACGAGCAGTACTTC. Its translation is CATSRDPDSTYEQYF.

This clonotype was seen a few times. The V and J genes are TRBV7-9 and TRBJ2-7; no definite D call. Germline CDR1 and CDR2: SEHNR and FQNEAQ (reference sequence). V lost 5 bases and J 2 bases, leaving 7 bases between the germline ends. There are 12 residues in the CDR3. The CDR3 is CASSPLPYEQYF. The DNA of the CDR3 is TGTGCCAGCAGCCCACTTCCCTACGAGCAGTACTTC.